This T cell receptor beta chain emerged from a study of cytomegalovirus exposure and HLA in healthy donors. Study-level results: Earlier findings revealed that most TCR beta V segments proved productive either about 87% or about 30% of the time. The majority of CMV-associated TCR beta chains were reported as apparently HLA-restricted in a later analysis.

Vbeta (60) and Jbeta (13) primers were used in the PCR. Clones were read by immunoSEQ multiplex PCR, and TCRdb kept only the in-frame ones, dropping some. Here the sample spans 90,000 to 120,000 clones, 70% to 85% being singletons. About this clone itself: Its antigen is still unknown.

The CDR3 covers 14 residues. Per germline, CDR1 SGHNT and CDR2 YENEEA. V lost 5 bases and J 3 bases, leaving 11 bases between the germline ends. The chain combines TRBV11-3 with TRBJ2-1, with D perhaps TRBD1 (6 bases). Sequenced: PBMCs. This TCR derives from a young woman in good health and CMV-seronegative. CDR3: CASSPGQNYNEQFF. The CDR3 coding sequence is TGTGCCAGCAGCCCCGGACAGAACTACAATGAGCAGTTCTTC.